At least ten counts were recorded for the clone carrying this T cell receptor beta chain. What it binds is unknown. The sample comes from a study of regulatory T cells in long-lasting Graves disease. Regarding the study as a whole: Study was limited to peripheral blood, excluding thyroid tissue.

Arm-PCR of CDR3 regions with iRepertoire HTBI primers generated TCR beta libraries. TCRdb re-derived calls from the multiplex PCR reads in MiXCR, one entry per CDR3 protein. There are hundreds of thousands of distinct CDR3 sequences in the sample; around 17% occur only once, and roughly 18% lies in the top ten. This CDR3 is 13 amino acids long. The V end was cut by 6 bases, the J end by 6 bases, with 11 bases between. Sample time point: newly diagnosed GD, antithyroid drugs for less than 3 months. Preparation of the TCR library used RNA extracted from PBMCs. By American Thyroid Association guidelines, Graves' disease was diagnosed in the cohort. This same sample was also part of a study on T cells in Graves' hyperthyroidism and ophthalmopathy. That report adds: First-round RT-PCR targeting the TCR CDR3 was performed with the HTBI primer set.

The material was peripheral blood mononuclear cells (PBMCs), obtained at new diagnosis, from a patient treated with antithyroid drugs. This clonotype was sampled from a woman in her thirties with Graves disease. The V gene is TRBV12-3 or TRBV12-4, the J gene TRBJ2-2; D is tentatively TRBD1 or TRBD2 (5 bases each). The CDR3 loop reads CASSFLGAGELFF. CDR3 nucleotide sequence: TGTGCCAGCAGCTTCCTGGGGGCCGGGGAGCTGTTTTTT.